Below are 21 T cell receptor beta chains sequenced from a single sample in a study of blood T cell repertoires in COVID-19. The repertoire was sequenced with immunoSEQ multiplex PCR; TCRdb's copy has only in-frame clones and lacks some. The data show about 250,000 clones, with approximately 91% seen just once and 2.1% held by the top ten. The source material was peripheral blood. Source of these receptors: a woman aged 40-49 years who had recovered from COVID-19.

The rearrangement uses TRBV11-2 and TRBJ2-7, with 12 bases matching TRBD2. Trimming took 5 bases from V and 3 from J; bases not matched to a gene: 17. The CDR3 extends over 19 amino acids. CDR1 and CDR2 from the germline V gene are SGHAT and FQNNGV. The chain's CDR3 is CASSAPFLAGGLPDYEQYF. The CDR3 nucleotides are TGTGCCAGCAGCGCGCCTTTCCTAGCGGGGGGGCTTCCCGACTACGAGCAGTACTTC. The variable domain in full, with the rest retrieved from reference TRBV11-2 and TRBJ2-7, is EAGVAQSPRYKIIEKRQSVAFWCNPISGHATLYWYQQILGQGPKLLIQFQNNGVVDDSQLPKDRFSAERLKGVDSTLKIQPAKLEDSAVYLCASSAPFLAGGLPDYEQYFGPGTRLTVT.

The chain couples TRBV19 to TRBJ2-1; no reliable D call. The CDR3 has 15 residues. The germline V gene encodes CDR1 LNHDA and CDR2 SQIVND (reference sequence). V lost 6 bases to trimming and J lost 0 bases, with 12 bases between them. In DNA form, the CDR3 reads TGTGCCAGTAGAACGCGGCAGACCTCCTACAATGAGCAGTTCTTC. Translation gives CASRTRQTSYNEQFF. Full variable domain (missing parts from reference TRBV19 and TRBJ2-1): DGGITQSPKYLFRKEGQNVTLSCEQNLNHDAMYWYRQDPGQGLRLIYYSQIVNDFQKGDIAEGYSVSREKKESFPLTVTSAQKNPTAFYLCASRTRQTSYNEQFFGPGTRLTVL.

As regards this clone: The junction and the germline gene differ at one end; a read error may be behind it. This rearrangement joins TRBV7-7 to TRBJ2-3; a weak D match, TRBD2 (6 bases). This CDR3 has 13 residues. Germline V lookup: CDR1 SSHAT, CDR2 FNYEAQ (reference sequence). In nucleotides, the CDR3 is TGTGCTAGCAGCCCCTCAACTAGCATCCCGCAGTATTTT. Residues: CASSPSTSIPQYF. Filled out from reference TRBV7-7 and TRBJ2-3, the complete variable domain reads GAGVSQSPRYKVTKRGQDVTLRCDPISSHATLYWYQQALGQGPEFLTYFNYEAQPDKSGLPSDRFSAERPEGSISTLTIQRTEQRDSAMYRCASSPSTSIPQYFGPGTRLTVL.

This CDR3 reads CASSETGDYGYTF. Written as DNA, the CDR3 is TGTGCCAGCAGTGAGACAGGGGACTATGGCTACACCTTC. The rearrangement uses TRBV6-1 and TRBJ1-2; 8 positions match TRBD1. The CDR3 is made up of 13 amino acids. J gave up 3 bases and V 3 bases, and 0 bases lay outside the gene matches. In germline, CDR1 is MNHNS, CDR2 SASEGT.

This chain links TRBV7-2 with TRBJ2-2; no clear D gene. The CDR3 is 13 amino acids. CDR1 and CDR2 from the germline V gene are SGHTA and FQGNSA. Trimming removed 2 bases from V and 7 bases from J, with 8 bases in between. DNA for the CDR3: TGTGCCAGCAGCTTACCGGTTGTCGGGGAGCTGTTTTTT. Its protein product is CASSLPVVGELFF.

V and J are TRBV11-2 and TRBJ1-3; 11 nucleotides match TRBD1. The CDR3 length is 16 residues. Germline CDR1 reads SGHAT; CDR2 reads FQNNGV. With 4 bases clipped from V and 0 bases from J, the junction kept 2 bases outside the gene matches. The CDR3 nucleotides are TGTGCCAGCAGCTCGGGGACAGGGGGCTCTGGAAACACCATATATTTT. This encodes CASSSGTGGSGNTIYF.

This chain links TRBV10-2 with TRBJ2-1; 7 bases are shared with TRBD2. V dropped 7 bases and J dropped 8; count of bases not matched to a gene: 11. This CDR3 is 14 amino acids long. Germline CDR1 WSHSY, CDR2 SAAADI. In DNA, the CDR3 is TGCGCCAGCACCGGACCGGGCGGGGGTTATGAGCAGTTCTTC. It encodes CASTGPGGGYEQFF.

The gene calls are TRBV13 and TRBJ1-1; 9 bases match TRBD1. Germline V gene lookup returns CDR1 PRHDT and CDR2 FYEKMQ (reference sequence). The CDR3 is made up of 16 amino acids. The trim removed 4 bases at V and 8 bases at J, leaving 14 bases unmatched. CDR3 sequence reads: CASSSRTGDVIVEAFF. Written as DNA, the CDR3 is TGTGCCAGCAGCTCTCGGACAGGGGACGTGATTGTAGAAGCTTTCTTT.

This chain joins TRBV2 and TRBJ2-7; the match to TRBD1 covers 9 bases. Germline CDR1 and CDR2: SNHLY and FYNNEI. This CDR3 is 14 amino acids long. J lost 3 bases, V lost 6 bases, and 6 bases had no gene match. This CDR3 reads CASRKGQGSYEQYF. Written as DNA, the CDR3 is TGTGCCAGCAGAAAGGGACAGGGCAGCTACGAGCAGTACTTC.

CDR3 in amino acids: CASSSRDRGVRDTQYF. The DNA for the CDR3 is TGCGCCAGCAGCTCCAGAGACAGGGGGGTTAGGGATACGCAGTATTTT. V and J are TRBV5-1 and TRBJ2-3; TRBD1 matches at 9 bases. CDR3 size: 16 residues. Germline V gives CDR1 SGHRS, CDR2 YFSETQ. The J segment lost 6 bases and the V segment lost 3 bases, leaving 11 bases of the junction unmatched.

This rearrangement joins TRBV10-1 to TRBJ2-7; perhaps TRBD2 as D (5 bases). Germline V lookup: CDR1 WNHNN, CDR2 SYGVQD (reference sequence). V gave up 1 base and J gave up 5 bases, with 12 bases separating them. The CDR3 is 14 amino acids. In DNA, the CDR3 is TGCGCCAGCAGTGAGTGTCGGGGTACCCACGAGCAGTACTTC. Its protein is CASSECRGTHEQYF.

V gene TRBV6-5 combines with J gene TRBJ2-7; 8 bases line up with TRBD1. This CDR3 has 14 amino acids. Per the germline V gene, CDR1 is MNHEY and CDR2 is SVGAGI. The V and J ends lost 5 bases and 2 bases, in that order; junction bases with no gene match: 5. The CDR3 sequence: CASSIGQGTYEQYF. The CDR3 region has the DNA TGTGCCAGCAGTATCGGACAGGGCACCTACGAGCAGTACTTC.

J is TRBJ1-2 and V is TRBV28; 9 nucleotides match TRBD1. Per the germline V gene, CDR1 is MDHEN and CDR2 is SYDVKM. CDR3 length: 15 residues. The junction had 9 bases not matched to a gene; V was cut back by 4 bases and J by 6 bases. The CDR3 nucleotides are TGTGCCAGCAGTTGGGGGACAGGGAGTAAGAATGGCTACACCTTC. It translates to CASSWGTGSKNGYTF.

The chain's CDR3 is CASNSFTGDREGYGYTF. CDR3 nucleotides: TGTGCCAGTAATTCCTTTACCGGGGACAGGGAGGGCTATGGCTACACCTTC. The chain uses TRBV19 and TRBJ1-2, with 9 bases aligning to TRBD1. The junction had 16 bases not matched to a gene; V was cut back by 7 bases and J by 4 bases. From germline, CDR1 is LNHDA and CDR2 SQIVND (reference sequence). This CDR3 is 17 amino acids long. The full variable domain, rest sourced from reference TRBV19 and TRBJ1-2, is DGGITQSPKYLFRKEGQNVTLSCEQNLNHDAMYWYRQDPGQGLRLIYYSQIVNDFQKGDIAEGYSVSREKKESFPLTVTSAQKNPTAFYLCASNSFTGDREGYGYTFGSGTRLTVV.

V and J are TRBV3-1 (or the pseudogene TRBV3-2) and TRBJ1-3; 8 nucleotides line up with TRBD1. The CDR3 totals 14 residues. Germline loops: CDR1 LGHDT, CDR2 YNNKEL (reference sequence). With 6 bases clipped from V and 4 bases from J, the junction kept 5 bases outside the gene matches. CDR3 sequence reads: CASSHTGGGNTIYF. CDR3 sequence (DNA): TGTGCCAGCAGTCATACAGGGGGAGGAAACACCATATATTTT.

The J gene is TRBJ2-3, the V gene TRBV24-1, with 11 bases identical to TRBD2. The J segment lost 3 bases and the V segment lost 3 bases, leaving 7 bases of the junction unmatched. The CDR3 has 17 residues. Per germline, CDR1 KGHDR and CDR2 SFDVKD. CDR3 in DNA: TGTGCCACCAGTGATCCAGCGCCTAGCGGGAGGACAGATACGCAGTATTTT. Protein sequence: CATSDPAPSGRTDTQYF.

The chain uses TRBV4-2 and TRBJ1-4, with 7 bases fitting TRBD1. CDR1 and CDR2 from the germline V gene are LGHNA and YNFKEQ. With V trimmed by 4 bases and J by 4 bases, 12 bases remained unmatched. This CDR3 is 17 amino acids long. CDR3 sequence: CASSPREGAQINEKLFF. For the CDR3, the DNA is TGTGCCAGCAGCCCCCGGGAGGGGGCGCAAATTAATGAAAAACTGTTTTTT.

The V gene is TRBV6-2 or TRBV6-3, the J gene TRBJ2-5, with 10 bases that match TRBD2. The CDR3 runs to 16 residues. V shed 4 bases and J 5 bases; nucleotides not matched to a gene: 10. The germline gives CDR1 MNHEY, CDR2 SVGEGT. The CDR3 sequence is CASSSYLAGVRETQYF. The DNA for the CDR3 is TGTGCCAGCAGTTCCTATCTAGCGGGGGTGCGGGAGACCCAGTACTTC.

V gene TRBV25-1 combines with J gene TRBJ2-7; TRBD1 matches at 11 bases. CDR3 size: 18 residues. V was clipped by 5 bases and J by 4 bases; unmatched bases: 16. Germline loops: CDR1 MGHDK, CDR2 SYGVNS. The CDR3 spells CASSHGTGGIGLVYEQYF. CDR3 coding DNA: TGTGCCAGCAGTCACGGGACAGGGGGTATCGGACTAGTTTACGAGCAGTACTTC.

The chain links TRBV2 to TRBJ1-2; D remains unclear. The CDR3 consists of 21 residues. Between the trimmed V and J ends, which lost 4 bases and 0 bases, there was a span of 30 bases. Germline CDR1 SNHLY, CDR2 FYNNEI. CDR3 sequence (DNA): TGTGCCAGCAGTGCGGCCACCCCAGCGAATTTAGCCTCCTCCGCTAACTATGGCTACACCTTC. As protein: CASSAATPANLASSANYGYTF.

The CDR3: CASSQPTGYSNQPQHF. CDR3 coding DNA: TGCGCCAGCAGTCAACCGACAGGCTATAGCAATCAGCCCCAGCATTTT. The rearrangement links TRBV23-1 to TRBJ1-5, with TRBD1 as a possible D gene (6 bases). TRBV23-1 has ORF status, its function being uncertain. This CDR3 is built from 16 residues. V lost 2 bases to trimming and J lost 0 bases, with 11 bases between them.